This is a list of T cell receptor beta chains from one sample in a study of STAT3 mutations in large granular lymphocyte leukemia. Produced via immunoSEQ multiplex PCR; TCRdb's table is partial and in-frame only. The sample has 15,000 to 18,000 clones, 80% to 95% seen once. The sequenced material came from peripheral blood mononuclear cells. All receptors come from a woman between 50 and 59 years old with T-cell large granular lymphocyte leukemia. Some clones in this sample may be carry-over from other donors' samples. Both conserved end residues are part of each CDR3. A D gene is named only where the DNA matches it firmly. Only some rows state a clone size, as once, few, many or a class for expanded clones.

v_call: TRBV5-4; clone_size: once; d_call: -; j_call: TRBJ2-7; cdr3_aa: CASRLRRGEQYF; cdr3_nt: TGTGCCAGCAGGTTGCGGAGGGGGGAGCAGTACTTC
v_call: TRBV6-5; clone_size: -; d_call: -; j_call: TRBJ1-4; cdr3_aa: CASSYSISVPTEKLFF; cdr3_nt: TGTGCCAGCAGTTACTCGATTTCCGTCCCGACTGAAAAACTGTTTTTT
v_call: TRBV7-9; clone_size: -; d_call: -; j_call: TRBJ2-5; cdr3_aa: CASSSGGNSYYF; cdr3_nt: TGTGCCAGCAGCTCCGGTGGGAACAGCTATTACTTC
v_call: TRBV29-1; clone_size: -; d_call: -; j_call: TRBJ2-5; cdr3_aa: CSVAEGETQYF; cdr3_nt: TGCAGCGTTGCCGAGGGAGAGACCCAGTACTTC
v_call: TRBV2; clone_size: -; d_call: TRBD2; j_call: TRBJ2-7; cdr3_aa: CASSEAGTTLGWQYF; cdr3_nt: TGTGCCAGCAGTGAAGCGGGGACTACCTTAGGTTGGCAGTACTTC
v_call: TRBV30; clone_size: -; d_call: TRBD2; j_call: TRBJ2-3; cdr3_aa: CAWNDLAGTDTQYF; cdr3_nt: TGTGCCTGGAATGATCTAGCGGGCACAGATACGCAGTATTTT
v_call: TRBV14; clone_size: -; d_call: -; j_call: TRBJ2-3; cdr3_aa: CASSTLRLEHGDTQYF; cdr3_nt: TGTGCCAGCAGCACCCTAAGGTTGGAGCACGGGGATACGCAGTATTTT
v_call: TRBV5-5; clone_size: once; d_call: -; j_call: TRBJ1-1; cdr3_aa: CASSPVGGTEAFF; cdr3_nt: TGTGCCAGCAGCCCCGTGGGGGGCACTGAAGCTTTCTTT
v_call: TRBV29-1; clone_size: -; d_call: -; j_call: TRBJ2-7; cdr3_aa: CSVTGDHEQYF; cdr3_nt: TGCAGCGTTACCGGGGATCACGAGCAGTACTTC
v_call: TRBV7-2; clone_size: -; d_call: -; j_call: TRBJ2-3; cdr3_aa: CASKTGEYTDTQYF; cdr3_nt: TGTGCCAGCAAGACCGGGGAGTATACAGATACGCAGTATTTT
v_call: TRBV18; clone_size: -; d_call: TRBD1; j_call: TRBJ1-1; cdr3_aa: CASSQGTATEAFF; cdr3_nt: TGTGCCAGCTCACAGGGGACAGCCACTGAAGCTTTCTTT
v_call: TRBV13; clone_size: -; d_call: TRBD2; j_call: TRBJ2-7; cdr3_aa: CASRHAGGDYEQYF; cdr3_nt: TGTGCCAGCCGACACGCGGGAGGGGACTACGAGCAGTACTTC
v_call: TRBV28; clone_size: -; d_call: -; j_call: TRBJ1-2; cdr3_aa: CASSLGAGRHGYTF; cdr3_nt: TGTGCCAGCAGTTTAGGGGCAGGGCGCCATGGCTACACCTTC
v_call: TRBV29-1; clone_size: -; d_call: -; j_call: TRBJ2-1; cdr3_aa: CSVKGNEQFF; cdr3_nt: TGCAGCGTTAAGGGAAATGAGCAGTTCTTC
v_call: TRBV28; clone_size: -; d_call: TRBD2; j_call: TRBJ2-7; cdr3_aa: CASENSGGTYEQYF; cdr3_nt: TGTGCCAGCGAAAATAGCGGGGGGACCTACGAGCAGTACTTC
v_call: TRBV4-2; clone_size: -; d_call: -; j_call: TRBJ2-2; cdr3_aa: CASSSTNTGELFF; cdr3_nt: TGTGCCAGCAGCTCCACGAACACCGGGGAGCTGTTTTTT
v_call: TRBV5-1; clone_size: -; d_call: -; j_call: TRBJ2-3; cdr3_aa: CASSLLWGSTDTQYF; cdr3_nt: TGCGCCAGCAGCTTGTTGTGGGGGTCGACAGATACGCAGTATTTT
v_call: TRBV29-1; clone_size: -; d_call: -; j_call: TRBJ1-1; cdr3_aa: CSAGVMGTEAFF; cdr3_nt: TGCAGCGCCGGGGTAATGGGCACTGAAGCTTTCTTT
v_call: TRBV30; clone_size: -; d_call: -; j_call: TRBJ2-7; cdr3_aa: CAWRRTSVYEQYF; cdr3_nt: TGTGCCTGGAGAAGGACGTCAGTTTACGAGCAGTACTTC
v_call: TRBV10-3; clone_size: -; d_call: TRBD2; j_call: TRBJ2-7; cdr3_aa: CAISVKREAYEQYF; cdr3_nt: TGTGCCATCAGTGTTAAGCGGGAGGCCTACGAGCAGTACTTC
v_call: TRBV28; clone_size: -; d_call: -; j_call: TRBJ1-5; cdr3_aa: CASSLGSSTSNQPQHF; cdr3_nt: TGTGCCAGCAGTTTAGGCTCAAGTACTAGCAATCAGCCCCAGCATTTT
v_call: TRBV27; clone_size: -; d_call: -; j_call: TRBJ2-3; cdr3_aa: CASSVRGPWGDTQYF; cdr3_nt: TGTGCCAGCAGTGTGAGGGGCCCTTGGGGAGATACGCAGTATTTT
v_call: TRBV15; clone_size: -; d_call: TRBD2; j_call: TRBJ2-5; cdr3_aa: CATSIGTSKETQYF; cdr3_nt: TGTGCCACCAGCATAGGGACTAGTAAAGAGACCCAGTACTTC
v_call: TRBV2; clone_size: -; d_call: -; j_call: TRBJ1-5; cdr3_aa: CASTPALDQPQHF; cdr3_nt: TGTGCCAGCACTCCCGCCCTCGATCAGCCCCAGCATTTT
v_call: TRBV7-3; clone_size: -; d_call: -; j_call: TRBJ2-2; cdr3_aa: CASKAGANTGELFF; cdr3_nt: TGTGCCAGCAAGGCAGGGGCGAACACCGGGGAGCTGTTTTTT
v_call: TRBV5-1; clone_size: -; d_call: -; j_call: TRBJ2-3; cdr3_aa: CASSLDPSRIGTDTQYF; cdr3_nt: TGCGCCAGCAGCTTGGATCCATCGCGCATCGGCACAGATACGCAGTATTTT
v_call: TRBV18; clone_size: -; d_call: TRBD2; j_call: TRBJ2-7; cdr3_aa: CASSRASGSASYEQYF; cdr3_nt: TGTGCCAGCTCACGCGCAAGCGGGAGTGCCTCCTACGAGCAGTACTTC
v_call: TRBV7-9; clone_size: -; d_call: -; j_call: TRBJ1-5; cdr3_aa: CASSLDGARGNQPQHF; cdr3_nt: TGTGCCAGCAGCTTAGATGGTGCCCGGGGCAATCAGCCCCAGCATTTT
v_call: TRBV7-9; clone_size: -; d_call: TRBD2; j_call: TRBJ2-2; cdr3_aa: CASSYGLAGGPGELFF; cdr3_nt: TGTGCCAGCAGCTATGGACTAGCGGGAGGCCCCGGGGAGCTGTTTTTT
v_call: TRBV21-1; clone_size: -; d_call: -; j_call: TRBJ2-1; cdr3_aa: CASWSSMVPNEQFF; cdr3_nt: TGTGCCAGCTGGAGCTCCATGGTCCCCAATGAGCAGTTCTTC
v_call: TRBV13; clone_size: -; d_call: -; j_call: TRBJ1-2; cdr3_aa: CASSLRGGGYTF; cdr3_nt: TGTGCCAGCAGCTTAAGAGGAGGTGGCTACACCTTC
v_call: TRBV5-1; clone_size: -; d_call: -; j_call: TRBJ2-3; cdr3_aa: CASSFSGASDTQYF; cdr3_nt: TGCGCCAGCAGCTTCTCGGGGGCGTCAGATACGCAGTATTTT
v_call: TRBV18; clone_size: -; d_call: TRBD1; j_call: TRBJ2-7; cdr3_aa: CASSPRTGVSYEQYF; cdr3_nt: TGTGCCAGCTCACCCAGGACAGGGGTCTCCTACGAGCAGTACTTC
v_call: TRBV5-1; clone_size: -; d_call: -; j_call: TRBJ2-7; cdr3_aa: CASSLPGVIYEQYF; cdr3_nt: TGCGCCAGCAGCTTGCCGGGGGTAATTTACGAGCAGTACTTC
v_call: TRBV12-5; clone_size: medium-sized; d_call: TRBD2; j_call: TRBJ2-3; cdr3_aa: CASGPGTSGMTDTQYF; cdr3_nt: TGTGCTAGTGGTCCCGGGACTAGCGGGATGACAGATACGCAGTATTTT
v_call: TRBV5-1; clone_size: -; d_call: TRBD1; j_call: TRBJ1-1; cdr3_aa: CASSSGQGAAEAFF; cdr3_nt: TGCGCCAGCAGCTCCGGACAGGGGGCCGCTGAAGCTTTCTTT
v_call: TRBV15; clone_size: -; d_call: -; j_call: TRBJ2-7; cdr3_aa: CATSRIVNYEQYF; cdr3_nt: TGTGCCACCAGCAGAATAGTCAACTACGAGCAGTACTTC
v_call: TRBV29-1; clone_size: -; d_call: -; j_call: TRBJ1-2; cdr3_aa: CSVDLWDGYTF; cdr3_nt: TGCAGCGTTGACCTATGGGACGGCTACACCTTC
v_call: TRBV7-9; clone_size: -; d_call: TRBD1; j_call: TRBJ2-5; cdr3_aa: CASSLDRGEETQYF; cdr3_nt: TGTGCCAGCAGCTTAGACAGGGGTGAAGAGACCCAGTACTTC
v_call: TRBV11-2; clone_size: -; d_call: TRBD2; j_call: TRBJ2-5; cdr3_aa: CASSLFLAGAETQYF; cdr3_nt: TGTGCCAGCAGCTTATTTTTAGCGGGAGCAGAGACCCAGTACTTC
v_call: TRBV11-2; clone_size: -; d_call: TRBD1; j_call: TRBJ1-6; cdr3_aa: CASSLGDRFISPLHF; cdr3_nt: TGTGCCAGCAGCTTAGGGGACAGGTTTATCTCACCCCTCCACTTT
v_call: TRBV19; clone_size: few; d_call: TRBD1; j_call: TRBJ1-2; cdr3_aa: CASIRTGGDYGYTF; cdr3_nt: TGTGCCAGTATTAGGACAGGGGGTGACTATGGCTACACCTTC
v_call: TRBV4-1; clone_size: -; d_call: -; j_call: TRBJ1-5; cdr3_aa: CASSTLLAGPSRNQPQHF; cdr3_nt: TGCGCCAGCAGCACCCTCCTCGCAGGCCCTAGTCGCAATCAGCCCCAGCATTTT
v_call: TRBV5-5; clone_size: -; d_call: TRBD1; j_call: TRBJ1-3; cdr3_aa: CASSLGRQGASGNTIYF; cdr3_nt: TGTGCCAGCAGCTTGGGACGACAGGGGGCTTCTGGAAACACCATATATTTT
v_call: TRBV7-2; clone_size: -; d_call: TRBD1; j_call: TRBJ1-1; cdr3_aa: CASSLVWQGGEAFF; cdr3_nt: TGTGCCAGCAGCTTAGTGTGGCAGGGGGGTGAAGCTTTCTTT
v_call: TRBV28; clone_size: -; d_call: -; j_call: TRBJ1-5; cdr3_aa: CASSDSNQPQHF; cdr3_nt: TGTGCCAGCAGTGACAGCAATCAGCCCCAGCATTTT
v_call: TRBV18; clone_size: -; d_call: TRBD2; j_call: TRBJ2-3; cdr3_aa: CASSPISSGRPTDTQYF; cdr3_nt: TGTGCCAGCTCACCAATCTCTAGCGGGAGACCTACAGATACGCAGTATTTT
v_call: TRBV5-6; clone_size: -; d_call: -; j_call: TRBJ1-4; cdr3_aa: CASSLDLGRNEKLFF; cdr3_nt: TGTGCCAGCAGCTTGGATTTGGGTCGTAATGAAAAACTGTTTTTT
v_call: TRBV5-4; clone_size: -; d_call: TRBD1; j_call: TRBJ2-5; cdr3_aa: CASSVHRGLGQETQYF; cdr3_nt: TGTGCCAGCAGCGTTCACAGGGGGCTGGGGCAAGAGACCCAGTACTTC
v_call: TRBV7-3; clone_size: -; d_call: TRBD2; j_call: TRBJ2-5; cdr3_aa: CASSLAGGQETQYF; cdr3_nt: TGTGCCAGCAGCTTAGCGGGAGGGCAAGAGACCCAGTACTTC
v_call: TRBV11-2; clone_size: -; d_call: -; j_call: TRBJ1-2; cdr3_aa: CASSLGPGKNYGYTF; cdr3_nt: TGTGCCAGCAGCTTAGGCCCGGGGAAGAACTATGGCTACACCTTC
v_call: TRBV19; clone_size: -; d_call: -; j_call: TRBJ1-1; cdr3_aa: CASRSRTEAFF; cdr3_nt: TGTGCCAGTAGGTCACGCACTGAAGCTTTCTTT